The present T cell receptor (beta chain) was sequenced within a study of technical replicates of blood from several donors. Trimming took 0 bases from V and 0 from J; bases not matched to a gene: 19. This CDR3 comprises 22 residues. Germline V gene sequence: CDR1 MGHRA, CDR2 YSYEKL. Here immunoSEQ multiplex PCR was the method, and the copy in TCRdb shows in-frame clones only, minus some. In the table there are some 79,000 clones, around 94% of which are singletons. The sequenced sample consisted of T cells isolated from PBMCs. V is TRBV4-1 and J is TRBJ2-1; 8 bases align to TRBD1. The TCR sequence derives from a human donor in good health. Written as DNA, the CDR3 is TGCGCCAGCAGCCAAGACAGGGGGCCCAAAACCCCTTACACTAGCTCCTACAATGAGCAGTTCTTC. It codes for CASSQDRGPKTPYTSSYNEQFF.